The 10 T cell receptor beta chains reported below all come from one sample, sequenced in a study of cytomegalovirus exposure and HLA in healthy donors. PCR was performed using 60 Vbeta and 13 Jbeta primers. Clones were read by immunoSEQ multiplex PCR, and TCRdb kept only the in-frame ones, dropping some. There are hundreds of thousands of clones in the sample; more than 55% occur only once, and approximately 2.3% lies in the top ten. The source material was PBMCs. These receptors all come from a female donor in good health and CMV-seronegative.

The chain couples TRBV5-5 to TRBJ1-2; TRBD1 aligns across 10 bases. Germline CDR1 is SGHKS and CDR2 is YYEKEE (reference sequence). Trimming took 4 bases from V and 7 from J; bases not matched to a gene: 10. This CDR3 is 15 amino acids long. In DNA, the CDR3 is TGTGCCAGCAGCGGTGACAGGGGGCTGACTGTTGGCTACACCTTC. Its translation: CASSGDRGLTVGYTF. The variable domain in full, with the rest retrieved from reference TRBV5-5 and TRBJ1-2, is DAGVTQSPTHLIKTRGQQVTLRCSPISGHKSVSWYQQVLGQGPQFIFQYYEKEERGRGNFPDRFSARQFPNYSSELNVNALLLGDSALYLCASSGDRGLTVGYTFGSGTRLTVV.

V and J are TRBV10-2 and TRBJ2-7; possibly TRBD2 for D (5 bases). The CDR3 totals 16 residues. Germline CDR1 reads WSHSY; CDR2 reads SAAADI. Trimming left V 4 bases short and J 5 bases short, with 21 bases between. Here the CDR3 reads CASSAPRLPKADEQYF. The CDR3 DNA follows: TGCGCCAGCAGTGCCCCCCGACTACCCAAAGCGGACGAGCAGTACTTC.

In DNA form, the CDR3 reads TGCGCCAGCAGCTTGGACAGTCCCTACAATGAGCAGTTCTTC. Protein sequence: CASSLDSPYNEQFF. The gene calls are TRBV5-1 and TRBJ2-1; D unclear. CDR1 and CDR2 (germline): SGHRS, YFSETQ. Trimming removed 0 bases at V and 2 bases at J, with 6 bases between. The CDR3 is made up of 14 amino acids.

CDR3 sequence: CASSERGAGYNEQFF. CDR3 DNA: TGTGCCAGCAGTGAACGCGGAGCGGGGTACAATGAGCAGTTCTTC. This chain links TRBV6-1 with TRBJ2-1; 7 nucleotides line up with TRBD2. V shed 2 bases, J shed 4 bases, and the junction held 5 bases outside the gene matches. The V gene's germline CDR1 is MNHNS and CDR2 SASEGT. There are 15 residues in the CDR3.

The V gene is TRBV11-2, the J gene TRBJ2-7; 7 bases map to TRBD1. From germline, CDR1 is SGHAT and CDR2 FQNNGV. The trim removed 7 bases at V and 1 base at J, leaving 7 bases unmatched. The CDR3 is 14 residues long. CDR3 residues: CASTFDRASYEQYF. The CDR3 bases are TGTGCCAGCACCTTCGACAGGGCGTCCTACGAGCAGTACTTC.

The chain carries TRBV5-1 and TRBJ2-3; TRBD1 matches at 9 bases. The J segment lost 6 bases and the V segment lost 9 bases, leaving 5 bases of the junction unmatched. The CDR3 spans 12 residues. The germline V gene encodes CDR1 SGHRS and CDR2 YFSETQ. This CDR3 reads CATEGQGDTQYF. CDR3 DNA sequence: TGCGCCACCGAGGGACAGGGCGATACGCAGTATTTT.

The CDR3 here is CASSPLSGNTIYF. In DNA, the CDR3 is TGTGCCAGCAGCCCACTCTCTGGAAACACCATATATTTT. The rearrangement joins TRBV7-2 to TRBJ1-3; D unclear. In germline, CDR1 is SGHTA, CDR2 FQGNSA. The ends were cut back, 5 bases at V and 0 bases at J, with 5 bases in the middle. The CDR3 runs 13 residues. Using reference TRBV7-2 and TRBJ1-3 for the parts outside the CDR3, the full variable domain is GAGVSQSPSNKVTEKGKDVELRCDPISGHTALYWYRQSLGQGLEFLIYFQGNSAPDKSGLPSDRFSAERTGGSVSTLTIQRTQQEDSAVYLCASSPLSGNTIYFGEGSWLTVV.

This clone was counted only a few times. The same CDR3 also results from other DNA sequences found in this sample. This rearrangement joins TRBV7-9 to TRBJ1-1; TRBD1 is a possible D gene (5 bases). CDR1 and CDR2 (germline): SEHNR, FQNEAQ (reference sequence). V gave up 3 bases and J gave up 1 base, with 6 bases separating them. The CDR3 has 13 residues. The CDR3 is CASSLDTNTEAFF. Here the CDR3 DNA reads TGTGCCAGCAGCTTGGACACGAACACTGAAGCTTTCTTT.

This chain uses TRBV5-8 with TRBJ2-7, with 7 bases fitting TRBD1. Germline loops: CDR1 SGHTS, CDR2 YDEGEE. The V and J ends lost 0 bases and 0 bases, in that order; junction bases with no gene match: 3. The CDR3 has 15 amino acids. DNA of the CDR3: TGTGCCAGCAGCTTGGCCAGGGACAGCTCCTACGAGCAGTACTTC. Its protein is CASSLARDSSYEQYF.

The chain recombines TRBV28 with TRBJ2-7, with 12 bases fitting TRBD1. Trimming took 8 bases from V and 5 from J; bases not matched to a gene: 10. Germline V lookup: CDR1 MDHEN, CDR2 SYDVKM. CDR3 length equals 15 residues. CDR3 region: CASRREGTGGHEQYF. CDR3 in DNA: TGTGCCAGCCGTAGGGAGGGGACAGGGGGCCACGAGCAGTACTTC.